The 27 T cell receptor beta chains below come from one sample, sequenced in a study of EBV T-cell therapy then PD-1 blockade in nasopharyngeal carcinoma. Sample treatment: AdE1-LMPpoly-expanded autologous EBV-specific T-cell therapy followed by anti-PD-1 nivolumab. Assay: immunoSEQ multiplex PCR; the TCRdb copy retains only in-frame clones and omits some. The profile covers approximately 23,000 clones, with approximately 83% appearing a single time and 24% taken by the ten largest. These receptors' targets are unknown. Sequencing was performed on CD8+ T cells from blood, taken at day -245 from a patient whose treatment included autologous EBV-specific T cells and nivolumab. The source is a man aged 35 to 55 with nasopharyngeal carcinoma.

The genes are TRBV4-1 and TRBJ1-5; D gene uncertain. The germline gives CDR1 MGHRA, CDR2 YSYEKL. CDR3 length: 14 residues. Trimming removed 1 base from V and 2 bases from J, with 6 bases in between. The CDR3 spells CASSQVEGNQPQHF. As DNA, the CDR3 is TGCGCCAGCAGCCAAGTAGAGGGCAATCAGCCCCAGCATTTT.

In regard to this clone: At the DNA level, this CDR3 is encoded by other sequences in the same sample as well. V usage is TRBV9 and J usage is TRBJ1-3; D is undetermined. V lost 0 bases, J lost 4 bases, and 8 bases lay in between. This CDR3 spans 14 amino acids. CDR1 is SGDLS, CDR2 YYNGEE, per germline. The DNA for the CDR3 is TGTGCCAGCAGCGTAGCAGGAGCCGGAAACACCATATATTTT. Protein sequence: CASSVAGAGNTIYF.

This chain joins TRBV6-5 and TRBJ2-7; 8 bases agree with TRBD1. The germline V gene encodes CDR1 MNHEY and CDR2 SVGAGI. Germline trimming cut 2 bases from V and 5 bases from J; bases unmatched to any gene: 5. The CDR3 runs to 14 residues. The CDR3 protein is CASSYQPDRDEQYF. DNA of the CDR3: TGTGCCAGCAGTTACCAACCGGACAGGGACGAGCAGTACTTC.

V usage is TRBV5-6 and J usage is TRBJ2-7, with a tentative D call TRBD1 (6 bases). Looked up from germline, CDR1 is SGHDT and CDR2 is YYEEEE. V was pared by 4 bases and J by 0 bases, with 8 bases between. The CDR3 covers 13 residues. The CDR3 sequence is CASSPGASYEQYF. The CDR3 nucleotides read TGTGCCAGCAGCCCAGGGGCCTCCTACGAGCAGTACTTC.

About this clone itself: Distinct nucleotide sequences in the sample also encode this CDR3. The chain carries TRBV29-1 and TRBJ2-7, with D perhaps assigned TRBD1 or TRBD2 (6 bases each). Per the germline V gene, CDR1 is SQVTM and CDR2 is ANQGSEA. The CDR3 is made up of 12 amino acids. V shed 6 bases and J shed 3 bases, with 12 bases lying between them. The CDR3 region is CSVGGQNYEQYF. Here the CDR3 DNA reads TGCAGCGTGGGGGGACAAAACTACGAGCAGTACTTC.

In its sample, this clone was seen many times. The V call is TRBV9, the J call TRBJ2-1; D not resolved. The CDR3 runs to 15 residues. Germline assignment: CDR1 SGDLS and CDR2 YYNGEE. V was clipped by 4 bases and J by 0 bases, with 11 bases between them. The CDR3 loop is CASSPRRSSYNEQFF. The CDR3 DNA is TGTGCCAGCAGCCCAAGAAGGAGCTCCTACAATGAGCAGTTCTTC.

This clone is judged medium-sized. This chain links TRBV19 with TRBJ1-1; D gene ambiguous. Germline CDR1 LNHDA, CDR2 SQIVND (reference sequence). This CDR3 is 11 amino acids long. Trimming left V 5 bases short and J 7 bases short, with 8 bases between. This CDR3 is CASSSPGEAFF. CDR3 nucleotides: TGTGCCAGTAGTTCCCCGGGTGAAGCTTTCTTT. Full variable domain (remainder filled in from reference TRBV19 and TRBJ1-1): DGGITQSPKYLFRKEGQNVTLSCEQNLNHDAMYWYRQDPGQGLRLIYYSQIVNDFQKGDIAEGYSVSREKKESFPLTVTSAQKNPTAFYLCASSSPGEAFFGQGTRLTVV.

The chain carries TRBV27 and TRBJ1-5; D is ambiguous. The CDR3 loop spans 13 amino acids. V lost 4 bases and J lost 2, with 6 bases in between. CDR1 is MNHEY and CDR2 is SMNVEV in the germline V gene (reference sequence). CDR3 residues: CASSWAGNQPQHF. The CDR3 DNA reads TGTGCCAGCAGTTGGGCGGGCAATCAGCCCCAGCATTTT.

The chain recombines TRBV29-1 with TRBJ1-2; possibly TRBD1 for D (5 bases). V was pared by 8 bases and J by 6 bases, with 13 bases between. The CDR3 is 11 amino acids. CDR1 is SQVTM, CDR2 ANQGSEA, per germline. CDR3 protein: CSTGTLDGYTF. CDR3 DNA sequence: TGCAGCACTGGGACTCTGGATGGCTACACCTTC.

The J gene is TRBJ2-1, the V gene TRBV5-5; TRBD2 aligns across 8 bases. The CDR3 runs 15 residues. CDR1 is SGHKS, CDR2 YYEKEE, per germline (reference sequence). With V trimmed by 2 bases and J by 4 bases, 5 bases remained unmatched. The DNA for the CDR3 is TGTGCCAGCAGCTTTGTAGCGGGGATATACAATGAGCAGTTCTTC. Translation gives CASSFVAGIYNEQFF.

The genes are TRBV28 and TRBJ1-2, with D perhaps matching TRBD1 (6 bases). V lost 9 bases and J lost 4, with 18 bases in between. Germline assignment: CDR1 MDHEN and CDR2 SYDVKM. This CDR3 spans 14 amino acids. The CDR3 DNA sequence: TGTGCCAGTATACACCGGGGACATTCCTATGGCTACACCTTC. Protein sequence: CASIHRGHSYGYTF.

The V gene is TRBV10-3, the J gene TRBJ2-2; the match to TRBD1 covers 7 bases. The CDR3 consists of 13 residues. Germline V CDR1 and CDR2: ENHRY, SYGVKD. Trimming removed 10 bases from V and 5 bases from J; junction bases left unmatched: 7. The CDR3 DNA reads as TGTGCCACCAAAAGACAGGGAACCGGGGAGCTGTTTTTT. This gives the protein CATKRQGTGELFF.

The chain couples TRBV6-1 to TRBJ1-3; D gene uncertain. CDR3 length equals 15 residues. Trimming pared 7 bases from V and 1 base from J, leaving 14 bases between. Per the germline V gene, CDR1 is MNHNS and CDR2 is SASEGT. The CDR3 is CASTRTVASGNTIYF. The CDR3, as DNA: TGTGCCAGCACCAGGACTGTGGCTTCTGGAAACACCATATATTTT.

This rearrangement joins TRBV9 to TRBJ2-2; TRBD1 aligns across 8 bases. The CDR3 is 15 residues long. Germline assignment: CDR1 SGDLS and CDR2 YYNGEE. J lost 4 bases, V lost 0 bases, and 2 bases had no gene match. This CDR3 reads CASSVETGATGELFF. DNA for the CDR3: TGTGCCAGCAGCGTAGAGACAGGGGCCACCGGGGAGCTGTTTTTT.

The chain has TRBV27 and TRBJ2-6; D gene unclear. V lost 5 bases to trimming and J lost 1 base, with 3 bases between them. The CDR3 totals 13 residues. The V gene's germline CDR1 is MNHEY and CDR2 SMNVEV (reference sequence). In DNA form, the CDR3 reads TGTGCCAGCAGTGGGTCTGGGGCCAACGTCCTGACTTTC. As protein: CASSGSGANVLTF.

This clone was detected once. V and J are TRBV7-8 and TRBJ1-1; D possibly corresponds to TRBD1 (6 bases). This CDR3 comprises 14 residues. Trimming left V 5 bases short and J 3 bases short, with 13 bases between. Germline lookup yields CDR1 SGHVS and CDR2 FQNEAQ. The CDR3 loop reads CASSPRDKYTEAFF. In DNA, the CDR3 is TGTGCCAGCAGCCCGCGGGACAAGTACACTGAAGCTTTCTTT.

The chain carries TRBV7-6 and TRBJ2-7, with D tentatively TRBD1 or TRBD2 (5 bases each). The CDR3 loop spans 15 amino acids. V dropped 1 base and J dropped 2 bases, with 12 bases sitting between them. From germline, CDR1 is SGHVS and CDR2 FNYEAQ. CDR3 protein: CASSLEGDGTYEQYF. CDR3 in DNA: TGTGCCAGCAGCTTAGAAGGGGACGGAACCTACGAGCAGTACTTC.

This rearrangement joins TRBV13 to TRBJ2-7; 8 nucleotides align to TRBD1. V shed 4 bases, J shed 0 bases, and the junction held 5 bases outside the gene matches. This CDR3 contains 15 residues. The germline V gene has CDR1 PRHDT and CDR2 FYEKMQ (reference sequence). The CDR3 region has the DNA TGTGCCAGCAGCTCCCGGGACAGGAGCTCCTACGAGCAGTACTTC. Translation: CASSSRDRSSYEQYF.

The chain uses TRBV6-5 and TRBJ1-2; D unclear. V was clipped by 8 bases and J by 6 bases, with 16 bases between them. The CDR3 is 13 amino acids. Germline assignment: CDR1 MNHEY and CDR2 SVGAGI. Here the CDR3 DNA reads TGTGCCAGCGTGGAATATCGGGGAAATGGCTACACCTTC. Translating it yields CASVEYRGNGYTF.

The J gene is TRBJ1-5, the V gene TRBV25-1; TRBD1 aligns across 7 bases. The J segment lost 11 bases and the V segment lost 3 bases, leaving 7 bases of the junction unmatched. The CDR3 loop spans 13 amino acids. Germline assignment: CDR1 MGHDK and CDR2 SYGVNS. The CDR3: CASSDGGGWSQHF. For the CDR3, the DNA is TGTGCCAGCAGTGATGGAGGGGGCTGGTCCCAGCATTTT.

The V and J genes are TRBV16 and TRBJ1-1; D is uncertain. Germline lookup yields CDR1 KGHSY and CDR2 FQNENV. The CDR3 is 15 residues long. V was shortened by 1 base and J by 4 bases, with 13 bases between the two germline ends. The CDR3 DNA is TGTGCCAGCAGCCAATTCGGGTCTCTTGGCACTGAAGCTTTCTTT. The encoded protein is CASSQFGSLGTEAFF.

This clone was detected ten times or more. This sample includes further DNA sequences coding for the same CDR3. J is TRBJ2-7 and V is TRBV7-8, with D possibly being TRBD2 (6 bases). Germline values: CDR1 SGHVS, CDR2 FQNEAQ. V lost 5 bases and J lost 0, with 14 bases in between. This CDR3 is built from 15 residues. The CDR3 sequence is CASSGGRGTSYEQYF. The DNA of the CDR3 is TGTGCCAGCAGCGGGGGTCGGGGGACCTCCTACGAGCAGTACTTC.

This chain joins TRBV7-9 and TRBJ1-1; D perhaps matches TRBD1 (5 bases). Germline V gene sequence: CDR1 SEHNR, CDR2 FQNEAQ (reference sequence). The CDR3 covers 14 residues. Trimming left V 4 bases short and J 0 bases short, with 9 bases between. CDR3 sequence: CASSSGLLNTEAFF. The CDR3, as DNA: TGTGCCAGCAGCTCGGGACTGTTGAACACTGAAGCTTTCTTT. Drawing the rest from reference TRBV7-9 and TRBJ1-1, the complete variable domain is DTGVSQNPRHKITKRGQNVTFRCDPISEHNRLYWYRQTLGQGPEFLTYFQNEAQLEKSRLLSDRFSAERPKGSFSTLEIQRTEQGDSAMYLCASSSGLLNTEAFFGQGTRLTVV.

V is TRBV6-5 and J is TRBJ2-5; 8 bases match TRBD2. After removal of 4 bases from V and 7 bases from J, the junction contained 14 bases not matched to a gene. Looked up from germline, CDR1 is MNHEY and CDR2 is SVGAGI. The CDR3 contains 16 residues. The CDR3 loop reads CASSFTGLGVPSTQYF. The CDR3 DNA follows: TGTGCCAGCAGTTTCACGGGACTAGGGGTTCCGTCGACCCAGTACTTC.

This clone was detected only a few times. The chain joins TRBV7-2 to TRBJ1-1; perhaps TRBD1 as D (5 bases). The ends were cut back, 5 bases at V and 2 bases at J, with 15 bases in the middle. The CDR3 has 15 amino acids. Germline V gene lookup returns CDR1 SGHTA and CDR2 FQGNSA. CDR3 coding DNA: TGTGCCAGCAGCCCAGGGTGGGGGTTTAACACTGAAGCTTTCTTT. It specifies CASSPGWGFNTEAFF.

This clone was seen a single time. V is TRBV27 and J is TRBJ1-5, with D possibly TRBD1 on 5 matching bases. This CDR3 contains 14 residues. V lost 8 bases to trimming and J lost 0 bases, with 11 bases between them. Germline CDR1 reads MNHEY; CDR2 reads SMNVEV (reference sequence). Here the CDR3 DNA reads TGTGCCAGCGGCGGGGGTTATAGCAATCAGCCCCAGCATTTT. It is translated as CASGGGYSNQPQHF.

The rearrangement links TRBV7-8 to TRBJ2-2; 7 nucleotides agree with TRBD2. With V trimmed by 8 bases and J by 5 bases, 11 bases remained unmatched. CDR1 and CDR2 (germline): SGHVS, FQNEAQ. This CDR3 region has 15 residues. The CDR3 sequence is CASSGGNKGTGELFF. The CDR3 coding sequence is TGTGCCAGCTCCGGGGGGAATAAGGGAACCGGGGAGCTGTTTTTT.